Shown below are 7 T cell receptor beta chains from a single sample sequenced in a study of cytomegalovirus exposure and HLA in healthy donors. The PCR used 60 Vbeta and 13 Jbeta primers. Clones were read by immunoSEQ multiplex PCR, and TCRdb kept only the in-frame ones, dropping some. The sample yields 150,000 to 200,000 clones, around 75% seen once. The sequenced sample consisted of PBMCs. The receptors come from a man aged 18 to 30 in good health and CMV-seropositive.

The rearrangement links TRBV4-1 to TRBJ2-1; 13 bases are shared with TRBD2. From germline, CDR1 is MGHRA and CDR2 YSYEKL. The V and J ends lost 4 bases and 8 bases, in that order; junction bases with no gene match: 5. CDR3 size: 15 residues. The CDR3 bases are TGCGCCAGCAGCCCCGGGACTAGCGGGGAGGATGAGCAGTTCTTC. This codes for CASSPGTSGEDEQFF.

V is TRBV7-8 and J is TRBJ2-1; 8 bases are shared with TRBD1. With V trimmed by 5 bases and J by 0 bases, 21 bases remained unmatched. The germline V gene has CDR1 SGHVS and CDR2 FQNEAQ. The CDR3 totals 21 residues. The CDR3 region has the DNA TGTGCCAGCAGCGCGGAGCGAGGGACAGGCCGGGGAAAGAGCTCCTACAATGAGCAGTTCTTC. Its translation: CASSAERGTGRGKSSYNEQFF.

The chain carries TRBV29-1 and TRBJ2-7, with D possibly matching TRBD2 (6 bases). The germline CDR1 and CDR2 sequences are SQVTM and ANQGSEA. The CDR3 consists of 13 residues. With 8 bases removed from V and 3 bases from J, the gap between germline ends came to 17 bases. CDR3 DNA: TGCAGCCCCTTGGGACTTATTTTCTACGAGCAGTACGTC. Amino acids: CSPLGLIFYEQYV.

The chain is built from TRBV5-5 and TRBJ2-2; the match to TRBD2 covers 8 bases. The CDR3 sequence is 13 residues long. From germline, CDR1 is SGHKS and CDR2 YYEKEE (reference sequence). Trimming took 3 bases from V and 8 from J; bases not matched to a gene: 3. The CDR3 DNA is TGTGCCAGCAGCTGGGGACTAGAGGGGGAGCTGTTTTTT. Translation gives CASSWGLEGELFF. Filled out from reference TRBV5-5 and TRBJ2-2, the complete variable domain reads DAGVTQSPTHLIKTRGQQVTLRCSPISGHKSVSWYQQVLGQGPQFIFQYYEKEERGRGNFPDRFSARQFPNYSSELNVNALLLGDSALYLCASSWGLEGELFFGEGSRLTVL.

The chain is built from TRBV30 and TRBJ1-1; no reliable D call. Germline V gene sequence: CDR1 GTSNPN, CDR2 SVGIG (reference sequence). Trimming cost V 1 base and J 5 bases, with 14 bases left between them. The CDR3 spans 14 residues. CDR3: CAWSGGLGVTEAFF. The CDR3 nucleotides read TGTGCCTGGAGTGGAGGACTGGGAGTGACTGAAGCTTTCTTT.

The rearrangement links TRBV6-1 to TRBJ2-5, with TRBD2 as a possible D gene (6 bases). This CDR3 comprises 14 residues. CDR1 and CDR2 from the germline V gene are MNHNS and SASEGT. V shed 4 bases and J shed 4 bases, with 13 bases lying between them. The CDR3 DNA reads as TGTGCCAGCAGTGCAATTTCGGGAGCAGAGACCCAGTACTTC. Its protein product is CASSAISGAETQYF.

The J gene is TRBJ2-1, the V gene TRBV6-5; tentative D call: TRBD1 (5 bases). The germline V gene encodes CDR1 MNHEY and CDR2 SVGAGI. This CDR3 region has 11 residues. V gave up 7 bases and J gave up 11 bases, with 12 bases separating them. As DNA, the CDR3 is TGTGCCAGCACCCAACAGGAGAAGCAGTTCTTC. This translates into CASTQQEKQFF.